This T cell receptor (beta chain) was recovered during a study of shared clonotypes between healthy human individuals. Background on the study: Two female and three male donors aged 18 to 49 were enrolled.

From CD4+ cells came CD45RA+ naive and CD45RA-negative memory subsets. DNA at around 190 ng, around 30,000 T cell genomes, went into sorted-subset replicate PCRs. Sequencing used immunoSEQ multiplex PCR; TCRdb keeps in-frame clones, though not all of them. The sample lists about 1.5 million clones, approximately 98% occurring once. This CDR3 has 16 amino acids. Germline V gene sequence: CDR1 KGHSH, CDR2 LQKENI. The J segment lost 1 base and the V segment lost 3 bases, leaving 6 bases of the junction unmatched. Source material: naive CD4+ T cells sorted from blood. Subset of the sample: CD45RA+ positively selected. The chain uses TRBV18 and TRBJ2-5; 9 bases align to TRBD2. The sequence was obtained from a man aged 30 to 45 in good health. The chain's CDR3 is CASSPLAGAPQETQYF. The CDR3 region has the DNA TGTGCCAGCTCACCTTTAGCGGGAGCTCCCCAAGAGACCCAGTACTTC.